The 4 T cell receptor beta chains presented below share a single source sample, sequenced in a study of cytomegalovirus exposure and HLA in healthy donors. PCR involved 60 Vbeta and 13 Jbeta primers. Measured with immunoSEQ multiplex PCR; TCRdb has only the in-frame clones, and not every one. The sample has some 80,000 clones; around 9.1% are singletons. Sequenced: PBMCs. The receptors come from a man in his 60s in good health and CMV-seropositive.

This clone was observed a handful of times. V usage is TRBV29-1 and J usage is TRBJ2-1, with D possibly TRBD2 on 6 matching bases. Germline CDR1 SQVTM, CDR2 ANQGSEA. CDR3 length equals 16 residues. Between the trimmed V and J ends, which lost 0 bases and 1 base, there was a span of 13 bases. Here the CDR3 reads CSVEEWRAGSYNEQFF. DNA for the CDR3: TGCAGCGTTGAAGAGTGGCGGGCGGGATCCTACAATGAGCAGTTCTTC.

In this sample, this clone turned up a few times. The chain combines TRBV7-2 with TRBJ1-5; 7 bases are a match to TRBD1. The CDR3 is made up of 17 amino acids. Germline V gene lookup returns CDR1 SGHTA and CDR2 FQGNSA. V was pared by 2 bases and J by 0 bases, with 7 bases of the junction left unmatched. As DNA, the CDR3 is TGTGCCAGCAGCTTAAAACAGGGGACCGGTAGCAATCAGCCCCAGCATTTT. As protein: CASSLKQGTGSNQPQHF. The full variable domain, rest sourced from reference TRBV7-2 and TRBJ1-5, is GAGVSQSPSNKVTEKGKDVELRCDPISGHTALYWYRQSLGQGLEFLIYFQGNSAPDKSGLPSDRFSAERTGGSVSTLTIQRTQQEDSAVYLCASSLKQGTGSNQPQHFGDGTRLSIL.

This clone was counted a few times. The V and J genes are TRBV5-1 and TRBJ1-2, with TRBD1 as a possible D gene (6 bases). Trimming left V 0 bases short and J 5 bases short, with 14 bases between. The CDR3 totals 15 residues. Looked up from germline, CDR1 is SGHRS and CDR2 is YFSETQ. CDR3 in DNA: TGCGCCAGCAGCTTGGCACAGGGTAAGGGGTATGGCTACACCTTC. It yields the protein CASSLAQGKGYGYTF.

The rearrangement links TRBV11-2 to TRBJ2-1; D call uncertain. Germline lookup yields CDR1 SGHAT and CDR2 FQNNGV. This CDR3 is built from 15 residues. Trimming shortened V by 5 bases and J by 7 bases, and 18 bases separated the two germline ends. CDR3 sequence: CASSLQVLTGNEQFF. In nucleotides, the CDR3 is TGTGCCAGCAGCCTTCAGGTTCTAACCGGAAATGAGCAGTTCTTC. Full variable domain (remainder filled in from reference TRBV11-2 and TRBJ2-1): EAGVAQSPRYKIIEKRQSVAFWCNPISGHATLYWYQQILGQGPKLLIQFQNNGVVDDSQLPKDRFSAERLKGVDSTLKIQPAKLEDSAVYLCASSLQVLTGNEQFFGPGTRLTVL.